The 21 T cell receptor beta chains given below trace back to one sample, sequenced in a study of identical twins. MiXCR, run by TCRdb on the 5' RACE reads, gives a single entry per CDR3 protein. This table has around 490,000 distinct CDR3 sequences, about 22% appearing once. This sample was also put to use in a study of yellow fever vaccine responses in identical twins.

What was sequenced was CD4+ T cells sorted from blood. These receptors came from a woman aged 18-35 years in good health.

This clonotype appeared many times. V and J are TRBV11-2 and TRBJ1-3; unclear D gene. The CDR3 is 17 residues long. V was trimmed by 2 bases and J by 0 bases, leaving 14 bases between them. Germline CDR1 and CDR2: SGHAT and FQNNGV. CDR3 region: CASSLTHALLSGNTIYF. The DNA for the CDR3 is TGTGCCAGCAGCTTAACCCATGCCCTTCTCTCTGGAAACACCATATATTTT.

The chain recombines TRBV11-2 with TRBJ2-7; 9 bases fit TRBD2. The length of the CDR3 is 15 residues. Germline CDR1 and CDR2: SGHAT and FQNNGV. The V and J ends lost 1 base and 4 bases, in that order; junction bases with no gene match: 5. CDR3 loop: CASSLGLAAMYEQYF. DNA of the CDR3: TGTGCCAGCAGCTTAGGACTAGCGGCCATGTACGAGCAGTACTTC.

This clonotype was counted only a few times. The chain has TRBV7-9 and TRBJ2-1; D perhaps matches TRBD2 (5 bases). There are 16 residues in the CDR3. Trimming took 0 bases from V and 5 from J, leaving 14 bases between them. Germline CDR1 reads SEHNR; CDR2 reads FQNEAQ (reference sequence). The CDR3 protein is CASSLAGSGVNNEQFF. CDR3 DNA sequence: TGTGCCAGCAGCTTAGCCGGCAGCGGAGTAAACAATGAGCAGTTCTTC.

This sequence joins TRBV20-1 and TRBJ2-3; 10 nucleotides agree with TRBD2. Germline CDR1 DFQATT, CDR2 SNEGSKA (reference sequence). J was trimmed by 4 bases and V by 6 bases; bases with no gene match: 10. The CDR3 length is 15 residues. Here the CDR3 reads CSARSSGGAPDTQYF. The DNA for the CDR3 is TGCAGTGCCCGATCGAGCGGGGGGGCCCCAGATACGCAGTATTTT.

This rearrangement joins TRBV4-2 to TRBJ1-2; no clear D gene. The CDR3 length is 17 residues. Germline CDR1 is LGHNA and CDR2 is YNFKEQ. The V and J ends lost 0 bases and 6 bases respectively, with 20 bases between them. The CDR3 coding sequence is TGTGCCAGCAGCCAAGATTCTAACGAAGGATTAGGAAATGGCTACACCTTC. Translation: CASSQDSNEGLGNGYTF.

This clonotype was seen a few times. The chain combines TRBV12-3 or TRBV12-4 with TRBJ1-5, with D maybe TRBD1 (5 bases). V was pared by 6 bases and J by 3 bases, with 12 bases between. This CDR3 region has 14 residues. The CDR3 nucleotides read TGTGCCAGCAGCCAGACAGTATCCAATCAGCCCCAGCATTTT. Translating it yields CASSQTVSNQPQHF.

This clonotype was recorded a few times. The chain combines TRBV19 with TRBJ2-3; no firm D call. CDR1 LNHDA and CDR2 SQIVND come from the germline V gene (reference sequence). The CDR3 runs 14 residues. V lost 3 bases and J lost 6, with 13 bases in between. CDR3 DNA: TGTGCCAGTAGTATGGCCCAGCGCTCGGATACGCAGTATTTT. Its protein is CASSMAQRSDTQYF.

The CDR3 loop reads CASSYRAPPGAGGENEQFF. For the CDR3, the DNA is TGTGCCAGCAGCTATAGGGCCCCCCCAGGGGCGGGAGGCGAAAATGAGCAGTTCTTC. The rearrangement links TRBV11-1 to TRBJ2-1; 8 bases fit TRBD2. Unmatched junction bases numbered 21, after V lost 4 bases and J lost 7 bases. The germline V gene encodes CDR1 SGHAT and CDR2 FQDESV (reference sequence). This CDR3 is built from 19 residues.

In this sample, this clonotype turned up a few times. This rearrangement joins TRBV10-3 to TRBJ2-7, with D unresolved. The CDR3 consists of 13 residues. Germline-derived CDR1 and CDR2 are ENHRY and SYGVKD. V was cut by 0 bases and J by 5 bases, with 8 bases left in between. CDR3 coding DNA: TGTGCCATCAGTGAGTCAAATAGGAACGAGCAGTACTTC. Its protein product is CAISESNRNEQYF.

This clonotype was found a few times. The genes are TRBV10-3 and TRBJ2-1; 7 bases align to TRBD2. Germline V CDR1 and CDR2: ENHRY, SYGVKD. CDR3 length equals 14 residues. J was trimmed by 6 bases and V by 2 bases; bases with no gene match: 4. CDR3: CAISERGELNEQFF. CDR3 sequence (DNA): TGTGCCATCAGTGAGCGGGGGGAGCTCAATGAGCAGTTCTTC.

The V call is TRBV11-2, the J call TRBJ2-7; 8 bases fit TRBD1. The CDR3 has 16 residues. CDR1 and CDR2 (germline): SGHAT, FQNNGV. With 0 bases clipped from V and 7 bases from J, the junction kept 11 bases outside the gene matches. CDR3 nucleotides: TGTGCCAGCAGCTTAGAAGGGGGGCAGGGGGCAGGGGAGCAGTACTTC. This gives the protein CASSLEGGQGAGEQYF.

The rearrangement uses TRBV5-4 and TRBJ2-3; the match to TRBD1 covers 8 bases. Germline V gives CDR1 SGHNT, CDR2 YYREEE (reference sequence). The trim removed 0 bases at V and 3 bases at J, leaving 9 bases unmatched. The CDR3 runs to 17 residues. CDR3 sequence: CASSLGVDRARTDTQYF. For the CDR3, the DNA is TGTGCCAGCAGCTTGGGGGTGGACAGGGCAAGGACAGATACGCAGTATTTT.

This clonotype was recorded a few times. This sequence joins TRBV9 and TRBJ1-2, with TRBD1 as a possible D gene (6 bases). Trimming stripped 4 bases from V and 4 bases from J, with 17 bases between. Per the germline V gene, CDR1 is SGDLS and CDR2 is YYNGEE. This CDR3 region has 15 residues. CDR3 in DNA: TGTGCCAGCAGCCCTCACCGGGACACCGGCTATGGCTACACCTTC. Its protein is CASSPHRDTGYGYTF.

The rearrangement joins TRBV6-2 or TRBV6-3 to TRBJ2-7; TRBD1 aligns across 7 bases. Germline V lookup: CDR1 MNHEY, CDR2 SVGEGT. The CDR3 runs to 15 residues. The V segment lost 6 bases and the J segment 5 bases; nucleotides outside the gene matches: 13. The CDR3, as DNA: TGTGCCAGCAGAGTTCCGGGACAGAGATTTAACGAGCAGTACGTC. This translates into CASRVPGQRFNEQYV.

This clonotype was found a few times. J is TRBJ2-1 and V is TRBV5-1; D call uncertain. V lost 0 bases to trimming and J lost 0 bases, with 7 bases between them. The CDR3 is 15 residues long. Germline loops: CDR1 SGHRS, CDR2 YFSETQ. The CDR3 protein is CASSLDISSYNEQFF. The CDR3 DNA sequence: TGCGCCAGCAGCTTGGACATTAGCTCCTACAATGAGCAGTTCTTC.

This clonotype has ten or more counts. The V call is TRBV5-1, the J call TRBJ2-1; 8 bases agree with TRBD2. V dropped 2 bases and J dropped 1; count of bases not matched to a gene: 2. The germline V gene has CDR1 SGHRS and CDR2 YFSETQ. The CDR3 extends over 15 amino acids. Here the CDR3 reads CASSLLAGSYNEQFF. The CDR3 DNA reads TGCGCCAGCAGCTTATTAGCGGGATCCTACAATGAGCAGTTCTTC.

CDR3 region: CASTWVGTARPGYTF. The CDR3 coding sequence is TGTGCCAGCACCTGGGTTGGGACAGCAAGACCTGGCTACACCTTC. The rearrangement uses TRBV12-3 or TRBV12-4 and TRBJ1-2, with TRBD1 matching over 7 bases. This CDR3 is built from 15 residues. The V and J ends lost 7 bases and 7 bases, in that order; junction bases with no gene match: 15.

The genes are TRBV11-2 and TRBJ2-3, with D possibly TRBD2 on 6 matching bases. The germline V gene has CDR1 SGHAT and CDR2 FQNNGV. The CDR3 runs to 15 residues. Deletions cut 4 bases from V and 0 bases from J, with 11 bases between. The DNA of the CDR3 is TGTGCCAGCAGCTCACTAGCAGCTAGCACAGATACGCAGTATTTT. Residues: CASSSLAASTDTQYF. Full variable domain (outside the CDR3, taken from reference TRBV11-2 and TRBJ2-3): EAGVAQSPRYKIIEKRQSVAFWCNPISGHATLYWYQQILGQGPKLLIQFQNNGVVDDSQLPKDRFSAERLKGVDSTLKIQPAKLEDSAVYLCASSSLAASTDTQYFGPGTRLTVL.

This clonotype turned up a few times. The CDR3 DNA reads as TGTGCCAGCAGCCAAGTAGAGCGTGGGACAAAGCAGTTCTTC. Protein product: CASSQVERGTKQFF. This sequence joins TRBV3-1 and TRBJ2-1; TRBD1 might be the D (6 bases). CDR3 length: 14 amino acids. The V and J ends lost 1 base and 11 bases respectively, with 15 bases between them. The germline V gene has CDR1 LGHDT and CDR2 YNNKEL (reference sequence).

V and J are TRBV19 and TRBJ2-3; D call uncertain. The V and J ends lost 3 bases and 2 bases respectively, with 3 bases between them. The CDR3 consists of 12 residues. CDR1 and CDR2 from the germline V gene are LNHDA and SQIVND (reference sequence). CDR3 nucleotide sequence: TGTGCCAGTAGTATCCACACAGATACGCAGTATTTT. It encodes CASSIHTDTQYF.

The rearrangement links TRBV7-9 to TRBJ1-2, with D possibly matching TRBD1 (5 bases). CDR1 and CDR2 (germline): SEHNR, FQNEAQ (reference sequence). V lost 0 bases, J lost 4 bases, and 12 bases lay in between. This CDR3 has 15 amino acids. CDR3 region: CASSLAVGTAYGYTF. The CDR3 nucleotides are TGTGCCAGCAGCTTAGCTGTAGGGACCGCCTATGGCTACACCTTC.